Each of the 5 T cell receptor beta chains below was sequenced from the same sample in a study of T cells in Graves' hyperthyroidism and ophthalmopathy. The source material, RNA transcripts, was used to amplify TCR beta CDR3 regions. Initially, a first-round RT-PCR of the TCR CDR3 employed the HTBI primer set. TCRdb re-called the multiplex PCR reads through MiXCR, storing one row per CDR3 protein. There are about 560,000 distinct CDR3 sequences in the sample; 16% occur only once, and approximately 18% lies in the top ten. The sequenced sample was blood. These receptors came from a woman aged 18-35 years with Graves' hyperthyroidism.

This clonotype was seen repeatedly, ten times or more. The chain joins TRBV7-2 to TRBJ2-3; tentatively, D is TRBD2 (6 bases). Trimming stripped 0 bases from V and 3 bases from J, with 7 bases between. The germline CDR1 and CDR2 sequences are SGHTA and FQGNSA. The CDR3 has 14 residues. The CDR3 protein is CASSLADYTDTQYF. The CDR3 DNA reads as TGTGCCAGCAGCTTAGCGGACTATACAGATACGCAGTATTTT.

This chain connects TRBV11-2 to TRBJ1-4, with 7 nucleotides matching TRBD1. This CDR3 has 15 residues. After removal of 6 bases from V and 8 bases from J, the junction contained 12 bases not matched to a gene. Germline V CDR1 and CDR2: SGHAT, FQNNGV. This CDR3 reads CASSSDRERREKLFF. The DNA for the CDR3 is TGTGCCAGCAGTTCAGACAGGGAACGGAGAGAAAAACTGTTTTTT.

The table lists this clonotype with a few counts. The V and J genes are TRBV5-6 and TRBJ2-4, with D uncertain. The CDR3 runs 14 residues. CDR1 is SGHDT and CDR2 is YYEEEE in the germline V gene. V was cut by 5 bases and J by 5 bases, with 14 bases left in between. The CDR3 DNA is TGTGCCAGCAGTTTCTGGAATAGCCAAAACATTCAGTACTTC. The encoded protein is CASSFWNSQNIQYF. The full variable domain, with the rest looked up from reference TRBV5-6 and TRBJ2-4, is DAGVTQSPTHLIKTRGQQVTLRCSPKSGHDTVSWYQQALGQGPQFIFQYYEEEERQRGNFPDRFSGHQFPNYSSELNVNALLLGDSALYLCASSFWNSQNIQYFGAGTRLSVL.

This clonotype was detected only a few times. This chain uses TRBV14 with TRBJ1-2; D gene unclear. Germline V gene lookup returns CDR1 SGHDN and CDR2 FVKESK. CDR3 length equals 13 residues. V was shortened by 4 bases and J by 5 bases, with 11 bases between the two germline ends. This CDR3 reads CASSPIGGYGYTF. DNA for the CDR3: TGTGCCAGCAGCCCGATCGGCGGATATGGCTACACCTTC.

A few counts support this clonotype. A much larger clonotype is one base distant, so this may be a read error. This rearrangement joins TRBV12-3 or TRBV12-4 to TRBJ2-5; maybe TRBD2 (6 bases). V lost 6 bases and J 9 bases, leaving 20 bases between the germline ends. This CDR3 is built from 14 residues. CDR3 bases: TGTGCCAGCAGCCATACCCAGAAGTGGGAGGCCCAGTACTTC. It encodes CASSHTQKWEAQYF.